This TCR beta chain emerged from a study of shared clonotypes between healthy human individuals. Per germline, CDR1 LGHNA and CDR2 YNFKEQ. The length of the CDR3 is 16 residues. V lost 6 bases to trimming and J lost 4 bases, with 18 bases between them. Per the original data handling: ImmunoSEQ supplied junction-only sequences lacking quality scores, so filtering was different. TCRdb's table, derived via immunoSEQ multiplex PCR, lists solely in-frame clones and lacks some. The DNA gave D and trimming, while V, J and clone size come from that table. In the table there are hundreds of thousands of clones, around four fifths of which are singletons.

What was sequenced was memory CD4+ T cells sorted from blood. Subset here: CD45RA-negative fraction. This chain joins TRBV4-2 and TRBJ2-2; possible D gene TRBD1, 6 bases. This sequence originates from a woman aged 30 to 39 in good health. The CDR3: CASRPNHRASTGELFF. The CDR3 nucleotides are TGTGCCAGCAGACCAAATCACAGGGCAAGCACCGGGGAGCTGTTTTTT.